Here is one TCR beta chain with its context. Its antigen is as yet unknown. Trimming removed 5 bases from V and 8 bases from J; junction bases left unmatched: 13. CDR1 and CDR2 (germline): MNHNS, SASEGT. This CDR3 comprises 15 residues. The entry originates in a study of graft-versus-host responses after intestinal transplantation. Study details: Recipients across the board were started on anti-thymocyte globulin induction, then kept on tacrolimus and steroids for around 3 years.

Repertoires were generated with immunoSEQ multiplex PCR, while TCRdb's copy carries only in-frame clones and drops some. The data hold fewer than 150,000 clones, with roughly nine tenths observed a single time. This material consisted of unstimulated CD4+ T cells sorted from spleen or lymph node cells, taken before intestinal transplant. The sequence came from a human donor who received an intestinal transplant. The chain recombines TRBV6-1 with TRBJ1-2, with TRBD1 identical over 8 bases. DNA of the CDR3: TGTGCCAGCAGTAGGACAGGGACCCCGTTGGGGGGCTACACCTTC. This sequence encodes CASSRTGTPLGGYTF.